This TCR beta chain was found in a study of blood T cell repertoires in COVID-19. J lost 7 bases, V lost 3 bases, and 5 bases had no gene match. Germline lookup yields CDR1 MGHRA and CDR2 YSYEKL. There are 15 residues in the CDR3. Clones were sequenced by immunoSEQ multiplex PCR, and TCRdb holds only the in-frame ones, with some missing. The table lists approximately 71,000 clones, 82% of them singletons, with roughly 13% in the top ten. The sequenced sample consisted of peripheral blood. This TCR was recovered from a woman of 80 years or more with acute or convalescent COVID-19. The chain carries TRBV4-1 and TRBJ2-4, with 11 bases identical to TRBD2. The CDR3: CASSHTSGSANIQYF. CDR3 in DNA: TGCGCCAGCAGCCATACTAGCGGGAGTGCCAACATTCAGTACTTC.